What follows is one T cell receptor (beta chain) and its context. Its antigen is not identified. Germline CDR1 and CDR2: LNHDA and SQIVND (reference sequence). With 10 bases clipped from V and 2 bases from J, the junction kept 25 bases outside the gene matches. The CDR3 has 20 amino acids. The data were taken from a study of regulatory T cells in long-lasting Graves disease. Overall study results and limits: Persistent Graves' patients showed less TCR diversity than newly diagnosed patients showed. Persistent disease preferred TRBV28, TRBJ1-2 and TRBJ2-5; new disease, TRBV20-1 and TRBJ2-1.

Time point specified: newly diagnosed GD, antithyroid drugs for less than 3 months. RNA extracted from PBMCs served as the sequencing template. Xi'an, China, was home to the endocrinology department that provided patients. Through Arm-PCR of CDR3 regions and iRepertoire HTBI primers, TCR beta libraries were built. TCRdb recomputed calls from the multiplex PCR reads with MiXCR, one row per CDR3 protein. This sample has about 460,000 distinct CDR3 sequences, with 12% to 15% found just once. The same specimen was also included in a second study, on T cells in Graves' hyperthyroidism and ophthalmopathy. From that second work: Also found in blood were most expanded thyroid clonotypes above 0.001.

This TCR came from a woman in her forties or fifties with Graves disease. The chain recombines TRBV19 with TRBJ2-3; 9 bases are shared with TRBD1. This specimen consisted of peripheral blood mononuclear cells (PBMCs), obtained at new diagnosis, from a patient treated with antithyroid drugs. This CDR3 reads CATEGTGKAAGRFSTDTQYF. The CDR3 coding sequence is TGTGCCACCGAGGGGACAGGGAAGGCAGCGGGGCGTTTTTCCACAGATACGCAGTATTTT.